The 21 T cell receptor beta chains below come from one sample, sequenced in a study of CD8 T cells in ankylosing spondylitis. TCRdb independently ran MiXCR on the 5' RACE reads; one entry per CDR3 protein. The sample carries 200,000 to 250,000 distinct CDR3 sequences, roughly a tenth recorded once. The material sequenced was blood, either unsorted or a sorted T cell fraction (not recorded which). The receptors stem from a male donor with ankylosing spondylitis or in good health (not recorded which).

The chain joins TRBV20-1 to TRBJ2-2, with TRBD1 as a possible D gene (6 bases). The V and J ends lost 2 bases and 2 bases respectively, with 15 bases between them. Germline CDR1 DFQATT, CDR2 SNEGSKA (reference sequence). CDR3 length equals 16 residues. This CDR3 is CSARPFDRSNTGELFF. The CDR3 DNA follows: TGCAGTGCTAGACCCTTTGACAGGAGCAACACCGGGGAGCTGTTTTTT.

This clonotype was seen at least ten times. The chain recombines TRBV28 with TRBJ1-4, with 11 bases identical to TRBD1. Trimming took 3 bases from V and 7 from J; bases not matched to a gene: 7. The CDR3 runs to 16 residues. Germline lookup yields CDR1 MDHEN and CDR2 SYDVKM. The CDR3 sequence: CASSLKTGQGGEKLFF. CDR3 nucleotides: TGTGCCAGCAGTTTGAAAACGGGACAGGGGGGTGAAAAACTGTTTTTT.

A note on this clonotype: This may be a read error: a much more frequent sequence differs by one nucleotide. The rearrangement uses TRBV10-3 and TRBJ2-7, with D perhaps TRBD2 (6 bases). This CDR3 has 14 amino acids. Germline V CDR1 and CDR2: ENHRY, SYGVKD. The CDR3 sequence: CAISESTPPSEQNF. DNA for the CDR3: TGTGCCATCAGTGAGTCGACGCCTCCTAGCGAGCAGAACTTC.

This clonotype was seen repeatedly, ten times or more. The chain has TRBV10-3 and TRBJ2-7, with D perhaps matching TRBD1 (5 bases). The CDR3 spans 17 residues. Germline loops: CDR1 ENHRY, CDR2 SYGVKD. Trimming shortened V by 2 bases and J by 3 bases, and 20 bases separated the two germline ends. The CDR3 coding sequence is TGTGCCATCAGTGAGCCGAATTTGGACACTTCCTACTACGAGCAGTACTTC. It yields the protein CAISEPNLDTSYYEQYF.

About this clonotype: This could be a read error, since a much larger clone is one nucleotide away. This chain joins TRBV29-1 and TRBJ2-5; 9 nucleotides match TRBD1. CDR3 length: 12 amino acids. Looked up from germline, CDR1 is SQVTM and CDR2 is ANQGSEA. V shed 6 bases, J shed 5 bases, and the junction held 4 bases outside the gene matches. The CDR3, as DNA: TGCAGCGTCAGGACAGGGGACGAGACCCAGTACTTC. Amino acid sequence: CSVRTGDETQYF.

This clonotype was detected a few times. This sequence joins TRBV3-1 and TRBJ2-4, with TRBD2 identical over 14 bases. The CDR3 runs 19 residues. The V segment lost 2 bases and the J segment 6 bases; nucleotides outside the gene matches: 12. Germline CDR1 and CDR2: LGHDT and YNNKEL (reference sequence). CDR3 in DNA: TGTGCCAGCAGCCAAAGACCGGGACTAGCGGGGGCGGGGGGAAACATTCAGTACTTC. It specifies CASSQRPGLAGAGGNIQYF.

About this clonotype: A read error may explain this, as a much larger clone is one base away. This chain links TRBV7-2 with TRBJ2-1; 7 bases map to TRBD2. The CDR3 length is 16 residues. CDR1 is SGHTA and CDR2 is FQGNSA in the germline V gene. The CDR3 protein is CPSSPSSGGGYNEQFF. The CDR3 region has the DNA TGTCCCAGCAGCCCTTCTAGTGGGGGGGGGTACAATGAGCAGTTCTTC.

V is TRBV7-2 and J is TRBJ1-5; 7 bases match TRBD1. V trimming: 5 bases; J trimming: 2 bases; junction bases outside the gene matches: 3. The CDR3 is made up of 14 amino acids. In germline, CDR1 is SGHTA, CDR2 FQGNSA. CDR3 in amino acids: CASSNTGGNQPQHF. The CDR3 DNA sequence: TGTGCCAGCAGCAACACAGGGGGCAATCAGCCCCAGCATTTT. The whole variable domain, filled in from reference TRBV7-2 and TRBJ1-5, reads GAGVSQSPSNKVTEKGKDVELRCDPISGHTALYWYRQSLGQGLEFLIYFQGNSAPDKSGLPSDRFSAERTGGSVSTLTIQRTQQEDSAVYLCASSNTGGNQPQHFGDGTRLSIL.

The sample holds a few counts of this clonotype. The V gene is TRBV7-3, the J gene TRBJ2-1, with 8 bases fitting TRBD2. The CDR3 contains 16 residues. Germline CDR1 SGHTA, CDR2 FQGTGA. J lost 9 bases, V lost 8 bases, and 18 bases had no gene match. CDR3 bases: TGTGCCAGCTGCTCCCAGTTGACGGGGGGGCATAGTGAGCAGTTCTTC. Its translation is CASCSQLTGGHSEQFF.

This clonotype occurred many times. V and J are TRBV27 and TRBJ2-1, with D perhaps matching TRBD2 (6 bases). The CDR3 loop spans 13 amino acids. CDR1 and CDR2 from the germline V gene are MNHEY and SMNVEV (reference sequence). Trimming stripped 0 bases from V and 9 bases from J, with 9 bases between. CDR3 sequence: CASSLSGEVEQFF. The CDR3 DNA is TGTGCCAGCAGTTTATCCGGGGAGGTTGAGCAGTTCTTC.

This clonotype was seen repeatedly, ten times or more. Written as DNA, the CDR3 is TGCAGTGCCATACTAGCGGGAAGAACCCAGTACTTC. This codes for CSAILAGRTQYF. This chain links TRBV20-1 with TRBJ2-5, with 10 bases fitting TRBD2. Germline CDR1 is DFQATT and CDR2 is SNEGSKA (reference sequence). J gave up 8 bases and V 6 bases, and 6 bases lay outside the gene matches. The CDR3 totals 12 residues.

This clonotype was seen ten or more times. The V call is TRBV7-2, the J call TRBJ1-5; D ambiguous. V was trimmed by 4 bases and J by 0 bases, leaving 7 bases between them. This CDR3 is built from 14 residues. CDR1 SGHTA and CDR2 FQGNSA come from the germline V gene. The CDR3 bases are TGTGCCAGCAGCTCAGTTATTAGCAATCAGCCCCAGCATTTT. Protein sequence: CASSSVISNQPQHF.

This clonotype was seen at least ten times. This chain connects TRBV9 to TRBJ2-5; a possible D gene is TRBD1 (6 bases). The CDR3 covers 16 residues. Deletions cut 0 bases from V and 3 bases from J, with 15 bases between. The germline V gene has CDR1 SGDLS and CDR2 YYNGEE. The DNA for the CDR3 is TGTGCCAGCAGCGTAGGTTCAGGACAGACCAAAGAGACCCAGTACTTC. Its translation is CASSVGSGQTKETQYF.

This clonotype was counted at least ten times. CDR3 DNA sequence: TGCAGTGCTTCACGGGGCACTCCAGGGATTGGGGAAGCTTTCTTT. As protein: CSASRGTPGIGEAFF. The rearrangement links TRBV20-1 to TRBJ1-1; possible D gene TRBD1, 5 bases. This CDR3 has 15 amino acids. CDR1 and CDR2 from the germline V gene are DFQATT and SNEGSKA (reference sequence). Trimming took off 5 bases at V and 8 bases at J, with 24 bases between the two ends.

This clonotype was counted at least ten times. The V call is TRBV28, the J call TRBJ1-2; D possibly corresponds to TRBD1 (6 bases). There are 13 residues in the CDR3. V was shortened by 7 bases and J by 4 bases, with 13 bases between the two germline ends. Germline V gives CDR1 MDHEN, CDR2 SYDVKM. The CDR3 nucleotides are TGTGCCAGCATGGCAGGGGTGACCTATGGCTACACCTTC. This sequence encodes CASMAGVTYGYTF.

This clonotype was recorded a few times. This rearrangement joins TRBV20-1 to TRBJ1-2; tentative D call: TRBD1 (6 bases). Germline CDR1 and CDR2: DFQATT and SNEGSKA (reference sequence). V was pared by 2 bases and J by 7 bases, with 11 bases between. The CDR3 runs 12 residues. The DNA for the CDR3 is TGCAGTGCTAGACAGGGGCCCCGTGGCTACACCTTC. Its translation: CSARQGPRGYTF.

Remarks on this clonotype: A read error may be the cause here, since a much bigger clone is one base away. The V and J genes are TRBV5-1 and TRBJ2-7; the match to TRBD1 covers 9 bases. Germline V gene lookup returns CDR1 SGHRS and CDR2 YFSETQ. There are 14 residues in the CDR3. CDR3 amino acids: CASSTGTGPYKQYF. In DNA form, the CDR3 reads TGCGCCAGCAGCACCGGGACAGGGCCCTACAAGCAGTACTTC. Full variable domain (rest looked up from reference TRBV5-1 and TRBJ2-7): KAGVTQTPRYLIKTRGQQVTLSCSPISGHRSVSWYQQTPGQGLQFLFEYFSETQRNKGNFPGRFSGRQFSNSRSEMNVSTLELGDSALYLCASSTGTGPYKQYFGPGTRLTVT.

This clonotype has at least ten counts. The V gene is TRBV27, the J gene TRBJ1-2; D is uncertain. Germline-derived CDR1 and CDR2 are MNHEY and SMNVEV (reference sequence). The CDR3 covers 15 residues. Deletions cut 2 bases from V and 4 bases from J, with 14 bases between. DNA for the CDR3: TGTGCCAGCAGTTTACAAGGAGTAGACTCCTATGGCTACACCTTC. It specifies CASSLQGVDSYGYTF.

This clonotype occurred many times. CDR3 sequence: CASSITRGSYNEQFF. The CDR3, as DNA: TGCGCCAGCAGCATAACCAGGGGCTCCTACAATGAGCAGTTCTTC. This chain connects TRBV5-1 to TRBJ2-1, with D maybe TRBD1 (6 bases). This CDR3 has 15 residues. Looked up from germline, CDR1 is SGHRS and CDR2 is YFSETQ. V was pared by 4 bases and J by 0 bases, with 11 bases between.

The chain carries TRBV18 and TRBJ2-3; 8 bases fit TRBD2. The length of the CDR3 is 16 residues. V gave up 2 bases and J gave up 2 bases; unmatched junction bases: 6. Germline CDR1 reads KGHSH; CDR2 reads LQKENI. The CDR3 DNA is TGTGCCAGCTCACCAATCGCGGGGGGCTCCACAGATACGCAGTATTTT. Translated: CASSPIAGGSTDTQYF.

The sample holds a few counts of this clonotype. The rearrangement links TRBV19 to TRBJ2-3, with D maybe TRBD1 (6 bases). The germline V gene encodes CDR1 LNHDA and CDR2 SQIVND (reference sequence). The CDR3 runs to 12 residues. Trimming took off 9 bases at V and 0 bases at J, with 7 bases between the two ends. CDR3 coding DNA: TGTGCCAGCGGACAGAGCACAGATACGCAGTATTTT. The encoded protein is CASGQSTDTQYF.